These T cell receptor beta chains were read from a single sample in a study of blood T cell repertoires in COVID-19. Using immunoSEQ multiplex PCR, the repertoire was profiled, and TCRdb retains in-frame clones only, with some absent. The profile shows about 340,000 clones, 80% to 90% of them singletons. The sequenced sample was peripheral blood. These receptor sequences come from a woman between 55 and 75 years old with COVID-19, enrolled during active disease. The CDR3 runs from the conserved cysteine through the conserved F or W. The order of the fields is D gene, J gene, clone size, V gene, CDR3 DNA, CDR3 protein. The D gene is left open where the match is weak. The size entry is marked missing in some rows and otherwise reads once, few, many or a size class.

TRBD1,TRBJ1-1,.,TRBV25-1,TGTGCCAGCAGCGGGACAGGGGGCCCACCGGAAGCTTTCTTT,CASSGTGGPPEAFF
.,TRBJ1-1,once,TRBV7-9,TGTGCCAGCAGCTTCTCGGACAGGAACACTGAAGCTTTCTTT,CASSFSDRNTEAFF
TRBD1,TRBJ1-2,.,TRBV4-1,TGCGCCAGCAGCCGAGAGCGACAGGGGGCGCGAAATGGCTACACCTTC,CASSRERQGARNGYTF
TRBD2,TRBJ2-3,few,TRBV29-1,TGCAGCGTACTCGGGACTAGCGGGGACCCAGATACGCAGTATTTT,CSVLGTSGDPDTQYF
TRBD2,TRBJ2-7,.,TRBV5-6,TGTGCCAGCAGCTTGGGAGCAGCGGGGGGCTACGAGCAGTACTTC,CASSLGAAGGYEQYF
TRBD1,TRBJ1-2,.,TRBV9,TGTGCCAGCAGCGGGTACTTAGGACAGGACTATGGCTACACCTTC,CASSGYLGQDYGYTF
.,TRBJ2-1,.,TRBV12-5,TGTGCTAGTGGGGTAACGGGGAAGCAGTTCTTC,CASGVTGKQFF
.,TRBJ2-3,.,TRBV11-3,TGTGCCAGCAGCTCGCCCTTTGGGGTGGGGGCCACAGATACGCAGTATTTT,CASSSPFGVGATDTQYF
.,TRBJ1-2,once,TRBV18,TGTGCCAGCTCACCAATTCGGGACTCAGAAGACTATGGCTACACCTTC,CASSPIRDSEDYGYTF
.,TRBJ1-4,.,TRBV7-2,TGTGCCAGCAGCCCCACTAATGGAAAACTGTTTTTT,CASSPTNGKLFF
.,TRBJ2-7,once,TRBV6-1,TGTGCCAGCAGTGAGGGAGAACTAGACTACGAGCAGTACTTC,CASSEGELDYEQYF
TRBD2,TRBJ2-3,.,TRBV9,TGTGCCAGCAGCGCGCGACTAGCGGGGTCAGATACGCAGTATTTT,CASSARLAGSDTQYF
TRBD1,TRBJ1-4,.,TRBV7-9,TGTGCCAGCAGCCGCTCCAGGGGGGAAACTAATGAAAAACTGTTTTTT,CASSRSRGETNEKLFF
.,TRBJ1-3,.,TRBV6-6,TGTGCCAGCAGCGGACAGTACTTACCCTCTGGAAACACCATATATTTT,CASSGQYLPSGNTIYF
.,TRBJ2-5,.,TRBV6-2/TRBV6-3,TGTGCCAGCAGTTACGCTAGACGAAACGGTCAAGAGACCCAGTACTTC,CASSYARRNGQETQYF